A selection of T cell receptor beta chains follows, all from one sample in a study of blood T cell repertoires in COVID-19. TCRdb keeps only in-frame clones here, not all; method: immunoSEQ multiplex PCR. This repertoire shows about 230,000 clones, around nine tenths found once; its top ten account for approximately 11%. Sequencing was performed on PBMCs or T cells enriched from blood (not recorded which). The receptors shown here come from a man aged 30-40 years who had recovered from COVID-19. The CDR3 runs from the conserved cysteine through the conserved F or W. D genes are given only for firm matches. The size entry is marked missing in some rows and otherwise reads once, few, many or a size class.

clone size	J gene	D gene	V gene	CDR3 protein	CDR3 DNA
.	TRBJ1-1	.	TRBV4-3	CASSQGSRSEAFF	TGCGCCAGCAGCCAAGGATCGAGGTCGGAAGCTTTCTTT
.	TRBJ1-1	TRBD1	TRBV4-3	CASSRTGGHTEAFF	TGCGCCAGCAGCCGAACAGGGGGGCACACTGAAGCTTTCTTT
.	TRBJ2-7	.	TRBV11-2	CASSVQGTYEQYF	TGTGCCAGCAGCGTCCAGGGTACCTACGAGCAGTACTTC
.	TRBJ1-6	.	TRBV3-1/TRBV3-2	CASSQVEGLLHF	TGTGCCAGCAGCCAAGTTGAGGGTCTACTCCACTTT
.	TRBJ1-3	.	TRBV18	CASSPTESSGNTIYF	TGTGCCAGCTCACCGACGGAGAGCTCTGGAAACACCATATATTTT
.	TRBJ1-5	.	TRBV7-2	CASSPHSTGGSQPQHF	TGTGCCAGCAGCCCACACTCGACAGGCGGGAGTCAGCCCCAGCATTTT
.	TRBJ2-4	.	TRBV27	CASSLWGAAKNIQYF	TGTGCCAGCAGTTTGTGGGGAGCAGCCAAAAACATTCAGTACTTC
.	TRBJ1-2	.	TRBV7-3	CASSSRGGDGYTF	TGTGCCAGCAGCTCCCGCGGGGGGGATGGCTACACCTTC
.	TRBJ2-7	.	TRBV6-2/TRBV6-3	CASSYSSGGLSYEQYF	TGTGCCAGCAGTTACTCTTCCGGGGGGCTCTCCTACGAGCAGTACTTC
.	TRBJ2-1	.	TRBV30	CASTNIGQSTYNEQFF	TGTGCCTCAACAAATATAGGACAGTCAACCTACAATGAGCAGTTCTTC
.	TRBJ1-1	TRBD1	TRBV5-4	CASSDLGQGGTEAFF	TGTGCCAGCAGCGACTTAGGACAGGGTGGGACTGAAGCTTTCTTT
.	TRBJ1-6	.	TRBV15	CATSSDSSPLHF	TGTGCCACCAGCAGTGACAGTTCACCCCTCCACTTT
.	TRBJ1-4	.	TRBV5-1	CASSLTGRTNEKLFF	TGCGCCAGCAGCTTGACGGGGAGAACTAATGAAAAACTGTTTTTT
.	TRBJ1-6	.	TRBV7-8	CASSPPKRDSPLHF	TGTGCCAGCAGCCCCCCTAAGAGGGATTCACCCCTCCACTTT
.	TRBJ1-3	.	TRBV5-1	CASRLEEAGNTIYF	TGCGCCAGCAGGCTCGAAGAAGCGGGAAACACCATATATTTT
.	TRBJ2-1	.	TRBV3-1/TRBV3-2	CASSAYLASDEQFF	TGTGCCAGCAGCGCATACCTAGCGTCGGATGAGCAGTTCTTC
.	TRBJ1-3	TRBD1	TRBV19	CASSTGQYTGNTIYF	TGTGCCAGTAGTACGGGACAGTACACGGGAAACACCATATATTTT
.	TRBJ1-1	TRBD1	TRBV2	CASSEAGPGGMNTEAFF	TGTGCCAGCAGTGAAGCCGGGCCAGGGGGCATGAACACTGAAGCTTTCTTT
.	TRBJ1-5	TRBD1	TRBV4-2	CASSQVGQGNQPQHF	TGTGCCAGCAGCCAAGTTGGACAGGGCAATCAGCCCCAGCATTTT
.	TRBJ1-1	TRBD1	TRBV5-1	CASKDMSTGVRRNTEAFF	TGCGCCAGCAAAGATATGTCGACAGGGGTTAGGAGAAACACTGAAGCTTTCTTT
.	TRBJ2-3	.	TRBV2	CASSEAPPSSLAGDTQYF	TGTGCCAGCAGTGAAGCGCCTCCTTCCTCTCTAGCAGGAGATACGCAGTATTTT
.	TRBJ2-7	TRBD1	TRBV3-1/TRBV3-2	CASSQGTGGFSSYEQYF	TGTGCCAGCAGCCAAGGGACAGGGGGCTTTAGCTCCTACGAGCAGTACTTC
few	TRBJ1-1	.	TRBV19	CASSQQGDTEAFF	TGTGCCAGTAGTCAACAGGGAGACACTGAAGCTTTCTTT
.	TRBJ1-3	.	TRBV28	CASSSGGLGNTIYF	TGTGCCAGCAGTTCGGGGGGGCTGGGAAACACCATATATTTT
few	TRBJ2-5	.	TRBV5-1	CASPHDSARGTQYF	TGCGCCAGCCCACACGATTCCGCGCGGGGAACCCAGTACTTC
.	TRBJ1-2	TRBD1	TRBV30	CARTDRTGMSYGYTF	TGTGCCCGTACGGACAGGACGGGGATGAGCTATGGCTACACCTTC
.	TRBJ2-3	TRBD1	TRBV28	CASSTSPTGVDTQYF	TGTGCCAGCAGCACTTCCCCGACAGGGGTAGATACGCAGTATTTT
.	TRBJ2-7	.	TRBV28	CASRDGGYEQYF	TGTGCCAGCCGAGATGGGGGGTACGAGCAGTACTTC
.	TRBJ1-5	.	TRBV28	CASIPGFNQPQHF	TGTGCCAGCATCCCGGGTTTTAATCAGCCCCAGCATTTT
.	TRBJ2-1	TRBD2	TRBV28	CASSRGGLAGEQFF	TGTGCCAGCAGTCGGGGGGGACTAGCGGGTGAGCAGTTCTTC
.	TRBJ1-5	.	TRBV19	CASSIDRGDQPQHF	TGTGCCAGTAGTATAGATCGGGGGGATCAGCCCCAGCATTTT
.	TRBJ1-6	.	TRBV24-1	CATMTRNPFYNSPLHF	TGTGCCACCATGACTCGGAATCCTTTTTATAATTCACCCCTCCACTTT
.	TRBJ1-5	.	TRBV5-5	CASSPSGNSNQPQHF	TGTGCCAGCAGCCCCTCAGGGAATAGCAATCAGCCCCAGCATTTT
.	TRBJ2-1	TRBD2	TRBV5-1	CASSLASGGDWAEQFF	TGCGCCAGCAGCTTGGCTAGCGGGGGGGACTGGGCTGAGCAGTTCTTC
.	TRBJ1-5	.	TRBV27	CASRPMLGQGNQPQHF	TGTGCCAGCAGGCCGATGTTGGGCCAGGGTAACCAGCCCCAGCATTTT
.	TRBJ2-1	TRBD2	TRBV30	CAWRGLAYNEQFF	TGTGCCTGGAGAGGACTAGCCTACAATGAGCAGTTCTTC
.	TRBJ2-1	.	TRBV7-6	CASSLVGGPNEQFF	TGTGCCAGCAGCTTAGTGGGGGGGCCCAATGAGCAGTTCTTC
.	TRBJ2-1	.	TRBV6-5	CASTRPGHAYNEQFF	TGTGCCAGCACCAGACCCGGACACGCTTACAATGAGCAGTTCTTC
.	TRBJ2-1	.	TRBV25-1	CASSEYVGSSYNEQFF	TGTGCCAGCAGTGAATATGTCGGGAGCTCCTACAATGAGCAGTTCTTC
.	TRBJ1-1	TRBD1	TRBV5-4	CASSVPHRGTGTEAFF	TGTGCCAGCAGCGTCCCCCACAGGGGAACGGGGACTGAAGCTTTCTTT
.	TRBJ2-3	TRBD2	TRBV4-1	CASSQERGLAGGTDTQYF	TGCGCCAGCAGCCAAGAAAGGGGACTAGCGGGGGGGACGGATACGCAGTATTTT
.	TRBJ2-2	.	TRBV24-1	CATSDRGTANTGELFF	TGTGCCACCAGTGACCGCGGGACAGCGAACACCGGGGAGCTGTTTTTT
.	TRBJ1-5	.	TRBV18	CASSPPGTNQPQHF	TGTGCCAGCTCACCACCCGGGACTAATCAGCCCCAGCATTTT
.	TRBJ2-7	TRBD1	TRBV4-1	CASSPPADRGGKVGYEQYF	TGCGCCAGCAGCCCTCCTGCGGACAGGGGGGGCAAGGTTGGATACGAGCAGTACTTC
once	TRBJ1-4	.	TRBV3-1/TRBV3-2	CASSQVYEKLFF	TGTGCCAGCAGCCAAGTCTATGAAAAACTGTTTTTT
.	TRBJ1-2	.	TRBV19	CASSIWRGPLANYGYTF	TGTGCCAGTAGTATTTGGAGAGGGCCGCTAGCTAACTATGGCTACACCTTC
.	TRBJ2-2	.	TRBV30	CASPRTGNTGELFF	TGTGCCTCCCCACGGACGGGAAACACCGGGGAGCTGTTTTTT
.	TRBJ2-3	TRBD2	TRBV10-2	CASSSTSGISSDTQYF	TGCGCCAGCAGTTCGACTAGCGGGATCTCGTCAGATACGCAGTATTTT